The sequence of this T cell receptor (beta chain) was determined in a study of cytomegalovirus exposure and HLA in healthy donors. The PCR made use of 60 Vbeta and 13 Jbeta primers. TCRdb keeps only in-frame clones here, not all; method: immunoSEQ multiplex PCR. Altogether a few hundred thousand clones are present, about 78% being singletons, with the ten largest covering just under 3%. Deletions cut 2 bases from V and 1 base from J, with 8 bases between. From germline, CDR1 is GTSNPN and CDR2 SVGIG (reference sequence). The length of the CDR3 is 13 residues. Notes on the study in general: Most TCR beta V segments were productive about 90% or about 30% of the time in an earlier analysis. In a later analysis, at a false discovery rate of 0.05, over 15,000 TCR beta sequences matched HLA alleles. On later analysis, the bulk of CMV-associated TCR beta chains appeared to be HLA-restricted. Presence/absence comparisons presumed near-even sequencing depth among donors.

Points on this clone: What it binds is unknown.

This chain links TRBV30 with TRBJ1-1, with no clear D. The sample was PBMCs. The clonotype comes from a woman in her thirties in good health and CMV-seronegative. CDR3 sequence: CAWSLTANTEAFF. The CDR3 nucleotides read TGTGCCTGGAGTCTGACTGCGAACACTGAAGCTTTCTTT.